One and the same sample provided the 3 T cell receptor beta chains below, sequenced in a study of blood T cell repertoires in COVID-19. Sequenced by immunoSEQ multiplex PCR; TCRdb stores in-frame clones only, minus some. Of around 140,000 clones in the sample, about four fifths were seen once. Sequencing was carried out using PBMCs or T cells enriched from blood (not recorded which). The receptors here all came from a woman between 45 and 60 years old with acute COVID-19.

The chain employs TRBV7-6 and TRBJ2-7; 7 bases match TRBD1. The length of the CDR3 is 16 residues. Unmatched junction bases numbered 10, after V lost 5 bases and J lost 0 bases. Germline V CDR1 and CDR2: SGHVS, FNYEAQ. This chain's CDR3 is CASSTPTGESSYEQYF. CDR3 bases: TGTGCCAGCAGCACACCAACAGGGGAAAGCTCCTACGAGCAGTACTTC.

CDR3 protein: CSVAQADEQYF. The DNA of the CDR3 is TGCAGCGTTGCTCAGGCCGACGAGCAGTACTTC. The chain employs TRBV29-1 and TRBJ2-7, with no clear D. This CDR3 comprises 11 residues. Looked up from germline, CDR1 is SQVTM and CDR2 is ANQGSEA. Trimming shortened V by 4 bases and J by 5 bases, and 9 bases separated the two germline ends.

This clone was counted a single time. The CDR3 protein is CASTPSGTGGYEQYF. CDR3 sequence (DNA): TGTGCCAGCACCCCGTCCGGGACAGGGGGGTATGAGCAGTACTTC. V usage is TRBV7-2 and J usage is TRBJ2-7; 11 bases align to TRBD1. Germline lookup yields CDR1 SGHTA and CDR2 FQGNSA. J lost 7 bases, V lost 7 bases, and 12 bases had no gene match. The CDR3 length is 15 residues. Looking up the rest from reference TRBV7-2 and TRBJ2-7 gives the full variable domain: GAGVSQSPSNKVTEKGKDVELRCDPISGHTALYWYRQSLGQGLEFLIYFQGNSAPDKSGLPSDRFSAERTGGSVSTLTIQRTQQEDSAVYLCASTPSGTGGYEQYFGPGTRLTVT.